These T cell receptor beta chains were read from a single sample in a study of blood T cell repertoires in COVID-19. Measured with immunoSEQ multiplex PCR; TCRdb has only the in-frame clones, and not every one. The sample records fewer than 350,000 clones, around nine tenths being singletons. Source material: peripheral blood. These receptors originate from a woman under 40 with COVID-19, enrolled during active disease. The CDR3 runs from the conserved cysteine through the conserved F or W. Some rows mark clone size as missing; the rest say once, few, many or name a class of expanded clone.

V: TRBV6-5
size: -
CDR3: CASTFPGGEQYF

V: TRBV28
size: -
CDR3: CASGTSGRVYNEQFF

V: TRBV4-1
size: -
CDR3: CASSQDWGVGSPLHF

V: TRBV3-1/TRBV3-2
size: -
CDR3: CASSQATGQGEDTF

V: TRBV5-4
size: -
CDR3: CASSGTGQGGDTQYF

V: TRBV23-1
size: -
CDR3: CASSQSDKGLEQYF

V: TRBV9
size: -
CDR3: CASSVLGQGRDEQYF

V: TRBV15
size: -
CDR3: CATSRALAGVYEQYF

V: TRBV2
size: -
CDR3: CASSGDRNTEAFF

V: TRBV5-1
size: -
CDR3: CASSLGLAGVPDTQYF

V: TRBV6-5
size: -
CDR3: CASNPRQEPYYGYTF

V: TRBV4-1
size: -
CDR3: CASSPRTGASPLHF

V: TRBV4-1
size: -
CDR3: CASSHLVLETQYF

V: TRBV2
size: once
CDR3: CASRKGAGETQYF

V: TRBV15
size: -
CDR3: CATRGLTDTQYF

V: TRBV19
size: -
CDR3: CASGDRATSTDTQYF

V: TRBV9
size: -
CDR3: CASSTGSGQTNEKLFF

V: TRBV5-5
size: few
CDR3: CASSLVSDSPLHF

V: TRBV28
size: -
CDR3: CASSLRTSGGTGELFF

V: TRBV6-5
size: once
CDR3: CASSPRDRVNSPLHF

V: TRBV30
size: -
CDR3: CAWTSGSGTDTQYF

V: TRBV6-1
size: -
CDR3: CASSDQGGNQPQHF

V: TRBV10-3
size: -
CDR3: CATGGAGENGYTF

V: TRBV6-6
size: -
CDR3: CASSYGPGVNTEAFF

V: TRBV4-1
size: once
CDR3: CASSVSGTGTDEQYF

V: TRBV6-1
size: -
CDR3: CASGDRDSYNEQFF

V: TRBV7-9
size: -
CDR3: CASSLSQVTYEQYF

V: TRBV11-3
size: -
CDR3: CASSLGDTPGSYNEQFF

V: TRBV5-1
size: -
CDR3: CASSSRTSSSYEQYF

V: TRBV5-6
size: -
CDR3: CASSLWGREINEQFF

V: TRBV19
size: -
CDR3: CASRFRTGASYEQYF